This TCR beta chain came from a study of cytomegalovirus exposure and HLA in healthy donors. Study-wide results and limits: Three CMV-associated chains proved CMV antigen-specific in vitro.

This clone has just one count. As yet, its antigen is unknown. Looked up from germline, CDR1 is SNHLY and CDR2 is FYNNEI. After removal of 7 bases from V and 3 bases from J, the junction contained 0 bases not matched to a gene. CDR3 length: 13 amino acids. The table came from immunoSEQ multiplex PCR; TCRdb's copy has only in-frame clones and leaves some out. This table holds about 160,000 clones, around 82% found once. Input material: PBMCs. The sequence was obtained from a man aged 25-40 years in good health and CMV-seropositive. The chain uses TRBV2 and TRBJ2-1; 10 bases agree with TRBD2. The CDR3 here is CASTSGSYNEQFF. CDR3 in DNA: TGTGCCAGCACTAGCGGGAGCTACAATGAGCAGTTCTTC.